This passage covers 27 T cell receptor beta chains from one sample sequenced in a study of cytomegalovirus exposure and HLA in healthy donors. Use of 60 Vbeta and 13 Jbeta primers characterized the PCR. TCRdb's table, derived via immunoSEQ multiplex PCR, lists solely in-frame clones and lacks some. The sample includes 150,000 to 200,000 clones, roughly 77% of them seen just once. Sequencing input: PBMCs. The source is a man in his forties in good health and CMV-seropositive.

This clone was counted a single time. The V and J genes are TRBV11-3 and TRBJ2-7, with D possibly matching TRBD1 (6 bases). The CDR3 consists of 14 residues. The germline V and J ends were trimmed by 5 bases and 2 bases, with 13 bases remaining between them. The V gene's germline CDR1 is SGHNT and CDR2 YENEEA. The CDR3 sequence is CASSEEGGAYEQYF. The CDR3 DNA is TGTGCCAGCAGCGAGGAAGGGGGTGCCTACGAGCAGTACTTC.

V is TRBV19 and J is TRBJ1-2, with 12 bases that match TRBD1. The CDR3 spans 18 residues. Trimming took 5 bases from V and 0 from J; bases not matched to a gene: 10. CDR1 and CDR2 (germline): LNHDA, SQIVND (reference sequence). The CDR3 is CASSSNAGTGGANYGYTF. The CDR3 nucleotides are TGTGCCAGTAGTTCCAACGCCGGGACAGGGGGCGCTAACTATGGCTACACCTTC. Full variable domain (outside the CDR3, taken from reference TRBV19 and TRBJ1-2): DGGITQSPKYLFRKEGQNVTLSCEQNLNHDAMYWYRQDPGQGLRLIYYSQIVNDFQKGDIAEGYSVSREKKESFPLTVTSAQKNPTAFYLCASSSNAGTGGANYGYTFGSGTRLTVV.

The V gene is TRBV7-3, the J gene TRBJ2-1; possible D gene TRBD2, 5 bases. The germline CDR1 and CDR2 sequences are SGHTA and FQGTGA. Between the trimmed V and J ends, which lost 4 bases and 7 bases, there was a span of 8 bases. The CDR3 sequence is 12 residues long. This chain's CDR3 is CASSSGLNEQFF. DNA of the CDR3: TGTGCCAGCAGCTCGGGGTTGAATGAGCAGTTCTTC. The full variable domain, in which reference TRBV7-3 and TRBJ2-1 provide the parts outside the CDR3, is GAGVSQTPSNKVTEKGKYVELRCDPISGHTALYWYRQSLGQGPEFLIYFQGTGAADDSGLPNDRFFAVRPEGSVSTLKIQRTERGDSAVYLCASSSGLNEQFFGPGTRLTVL.

This clone came up a few times. The rearrangement uses TRBV5-1 and TRBJ2-5, with 7 positions matching TRBD1. Germline V gene sequence: CDR1 SGHRS, CDR2 YFSETQ. The CDR3 totals 15 residues. The junction had 11 bases not matched to a gene; V was cut back by 7 bases and J by 2 bases. The DNA of the CDR3 is TGCGCCAGCGGGACGGACAGGCGCATACAAGAGACCCAGTACTTC. Protein product: CASGTDRRIQETQYF. The full variable domain, completed using reference TRBV5-1 and TRBJ2-5, is KAGVTQTPRYLIKTRGQQVTLSCSPISGHRSVSWYQQTPGQGLQFLFEYFSETQRNKGNFPGRFSGRQFSNSRSEMNVSTLELGDSALYLCASGTDRRIQETQYFGPGTRLLVL.

This rearrangement joins TRBV18 to TRBJ2-3; 9 bases are shared with TRBD1. The germline V gene has CDR1 KGHSH and CDR2 LQKENI. The V segment lost 3 bases and the J segment 2 bases; nucleotides outside the gene matches: 6. This CDR3 is built from 16 residues. Written as DNA, the CDR3 is TGTGCCAGCTCACCTATCGGACAGGGGATCACAGATACGCAGTATTTT. It encodes CASSPIGQGITDTQYF.

The chain joins TRBV11-3 to TRBJ2-3, with TRBD1 identical over 7 bases. The CDR3 consists of 15 residues. Germline-derived CDR1 and CDR2 are SGHNT and YENEEA. The V and J ends lost 5 bases and 3 bases, in that order; junction bases with no gene match: 8. The CDR3 nucleotides are TGTGCCAGCAGCCTTGGGACAGAATGGACAGATACGCAGTATTTT. Translating it yields CASSLGTEWTDTQYF.

This chain links TRBV5-4 with TRBJ1-4; 9 bases map to TRBD1. J lost 3 bases, V lost 4 bases, and 13 bases had no gene match. The CDR3 has 18 amino acids. Germline loops: CDR1 SGHNT, CDR2 YYREEE (reference sequence). The CDR3 sequence: CASSPAPGQGGANEKLFF. The CDR3 DNA is TGTGCCAGCAGCCCCGCGCCGGGACAGGGAGGAGCTAATGAAAAACTGTTTTTT.

J is TRBJ2-3 and V is TRBV18; 7 bases map to TRBD2. Germline CDR1 reads KGHSH; CDR2 reads LQKENI. The V gene end was trimmed by 2 bases and the J gene end by 2 bases; junction bases not matched to a gene: 4. The CDR3 has 15 amino acids. For the CDR3, the DNA is TGTGCCAGCTCACCAATAAGCGGGGCCACAGATACGCAGTATTTT. As protein: CASSPISGATDTQYF.

The chain links TRBV2 to TRBJ1-6; D uncertain. The V gene's germline CDR1 is SNHLY and CDR2 FYNNEI. Trimming cost V 4 bases and J 7 bases, with 11 bases left between them. The length of the CDR3 is 14 residues. The CDR3 DNA sequence: TGTGCCAGCAGTGGAGGCACCAAGAATTCACCCCTCCACTTT. Translating it yields CASSGGTKNSPLHF.

This clone occurred a few times. The genes are TRBV7-9 and TRBJ1-2; 9 bases map to TRBD1. V shed 4 bases and J 2 bases; nucleotides not matched to a gene: 8. Germline V lookup: CDR1 SEHNR, CDR2 FQNEAQ (reference sequence). The CDR3 runs 16 residues. CDR3 bases: TGTGCCAGCAGCTCTGGCCGGACAGGGGAGAACTATGGCTACACCTTC. Its translation: CASSSGRTGENYGYTF. The whole variable domain, remainder taken from reference TRBV7-9 and TRBJ1-2, is DTGVSQNPRHKITKRGQNVTFRCDPISEHNRLYWYRQTLGQGPEFLTYFQNEAQLEKSRLLSDRFSAERPKGSFSTLEIQRTEQGDSAMYLCASSSGRTGENYGYTFGSGTRLTVV.

The chain employs TRBV28 and TRBJ1-2, with 7 bases matching TRBD1. The CDR3 has 14 residues. The ends lost 5 bases at V and 8 bases at J; junction bases unmatched: 11. From germline, CDR1 is MDHEN and CDR2 SYDVKM. The CDR3 here is CASSPPQGGRGYTF. The DNA for the CDR3 is TGTGCCAGCAGTCCCCCCCAGGGGGGCCGAGGCTACACCTTC.

The chain uses TRBV5-1 and TRBJ1-1; perhaps TRBD1 as D (6 bases). Germline loops: CDR1 SGHRS, CDR2 YFSETQ. V gave up 4 bases and J gave up 4 bases, with 14 bases separating them. CDR3 length: 14 residues. CDR3 bases: TGCGCCAGCAGCCGGGAAGGGGGTATCACTGAAGCTTTCTTT. The encoded protein is CASSREGGITEAFF.

V usage is TRBV11-2 and J usage is TRBJ2-3; TRBD2 is a possible D gene (6 bases). The CDR3 is made up of 18 amino acids. V gave up 0 bases and J gave up 1 base, with 17 bases separating them. The germline V gene encodes CDR1 SGHAT and CDR2 FQNNGV. CDR3 nucleotide sequence: TGTGCCAGCAGCTTAGATGGTGTTAGTGCGGGACGCACAGATACGCAGTATTTT. Its protein product is CASSLDGVSAGRTDTQYF.

This clone was counted once. The chain joins TRBV30 to TRBJ1-5; 7 bases are shared with TRBD1. The CDR3 sequence is 15 residues long. V trimming: 1 base; J trimming: 2 bases; junction bases outside the gene matches: 5. The germline gives CDR1 GTSNPN, CDR2 SVGIG (reference sequence). This chain's CDR3 is CAWSAGTAGNQPQHF. CDR3 bases: TGTGCCTGGAGTGCCGGGACAGCGGGCAATCAGCCCCAGCATTTT.

V gene TRBV19 combines with J gene TRBJ2-2; D unresolved. Per the germline V gene, CDR1 is LNHDA and CDR2 is SQIVND (reference sequence). Trimming pared 6 bases from V and 3 bases from J, leaving 5 bases between. The CDR3 consists of 12 residues. The CDR3 spells CASRYYTGELFF. The DNA of the CDR3 is TGTGCCAGTAGATACTACACCGGGGAGCTGTTTTTT.

J is TRBJ2-7 and V is TRBV6-5; perhaps TRBD2 as D (6 bases). The CDR3 is made up of 15 amino acids. Trimming stripped 6 bases from V and 0 bases from J, with 15 bases between. Germline V gives CDR1 MNHEY, CDR2 SVGAGI. DNA for the CDR3: TGTGCCAGCAGCCCATGGGGGGATAGCTCCTACGAGCAGTACTTC. Residues: CASSPWGDSSYEQYF.

The gene calls are TRBV4-3 and TRBJ1-1; D ambiguous. The CDR3 has 15 residues. Trimming removed 3 bases from V and 7 bases from J, with 18 bases in between. CDR1 LGHNA and CDR2 YSLEER come from the germline V gene. The CDR3 loop is CASSQQTSSLYEAFF. The CDR3 bases are TGCGCCAGCAGCCAGCAGACATCAAGTCTGTATGAAGCTTTCTTT.

The chain's CDR3 is CASSQVDRANGYTF. The CDR3 coding sequence is TGTGCCAGCAGCCAAGTGGACAGGGCGAATGGCTACACCTTC. The V call is TRBV4-2, the J call TRBJ1-2, with 8 nucleotides matching TRBD1. The germline V gene encodes CDR1 LGHNA and CDR2 YNFKEQ. V gave up 1 base and J gave up 6 bases; unmatched junction bases: 4. The CDR3 has 14 residues.

The genes are TRBV15 and TRBJ2-7; 7 nucleotides align to TRBD2. The CDR3 has 14 amino acids. Germline values: CDR1 LNHNV, CDR2 YYDKDF (reference sequence). Unmatched junction bases numbered 12, after V lost 10 bases and J lost 3 bases. The CDR3 region has the DNA TGTGCCAACTTGGGGGAGGGAGGATTCTACGAGCAGTACTTC. This translates into CANLGEGGFYEQYF.

The V gene is TRBV27, the J gene TRBJ2-5; D is uncertain. The DNA end lines up better with TRBJ2-7; the J call may be wrong. The CDR3 totals 12 residues. Per germline, CDR1 MNHEY and CDR2 SMNVEV (reference sequence). As DNA, the CDR3 is TGTGCCAGCAGTGACCGACTCTACGAGCAGTACTTC. Translated, it gives CASSDRLYEQYF.

This rearrangement joins TRBV5-6 to TRBJ2-3; D might be TRBD2 (6 bases). This CDR3 has 15 amino acids. V was cut by 0 bases and J by 0 bases, with 8 bases left in between. Germline V gene data show CDR1 as SGHDT and CDR2 as YYEEEE. CDR3 sequence: CASSLGGTSTDTQYF. CDR3 bases: TGTGCCAGCAGCTTGGGCGGGACTAGCACAGATACGCAGTATTTT.

The CDR3 reads CASSYASVSEQFF. The CDR3 DNA reads as TGTGCCAGCAGTTACGCTAGCGTCAGTGAGCAGTTCTTC. The chain uses TRBV6-5 and TRBJ2-1, with D tentatively TRBD2 (6 bases). The CDR3 contains 13 residues. V shed 2 bases and J shed 9 bases, with 11 bases lying between them. Germline CDR1 and CDR2: MNHEY and SVGAGI.

CDR3 bases: TGTGCCAGCAGCTTAGAACAGGGGGGAACTGAAGCTTTCTTT. Amino acids: CASSLEQGGTEAFF. This sequence joins TRBV5-5 and TRBJ1-1; 8 bases line up with TRBD1. The CDR3 is made up of 14 amino acids. V trimming: 2 bases; J trimming: 5 bases; junction bases outside the gene matches: 5. Germline-derived CDR1 and CDR2 are SGHKS and YYEKEE (reference sequence).

This clone appeared a single time. V is TRBV5-8 and J is TRBJ1-4; D is unresolved. Looked up from germline, CDR1 is SGHTS and CDR2 is YDEGEE. This CDR3 has 17 amino acids. V was shortened by 0 bases and J by 0 bases, with 12 bases between the two germline ends. CDR3 in DNA: TGTGCCAGCAGCTTGGTGGAGGGCGGCCCAACTAATGAAAAACTGTTTTTT. Protein product: CASSLVEGGPTNEKLFF.

V usage is TRBV5-4 and J usage is TRBJ1-4; D may be TRBD1 (6 bases). Looked up from germline, CDR1 is SGHNT and CDR2 is YYREEE (reference sequence). Trimming removed 0 bases at V and 7 bases at J, with 13 bases between. This CDR3 spans 15 amino acids. CDR3 nucleotides: TGTGCCAGCAGCTTGGGACAGGCGGTTAGTGAAAAACTGTTTTTT. Encoded protein: CASSLGQAVSEKLFF.

This rearrangement joins TRBV19 to TRBJ1-5; 9 bases align to TRBD1. Losses at the gene ends were 5 bases for V and 7 bases for J; bases not matched to a gene: 9. The CDR3 spans 15 residues. Germline-derived CDR1 and CDR2 are LNHDA and SQIVND (reference sequence). CDR3 protein: CASSPGQGIGQPQHF. The CDR3 DNA reads as TGTGCCAGTAGTCCGGGACAGGGAATCGGGCAGCCCCAGCATTTT.

This clone was counted between two and nine times. The V gene is TRBV7-9, the J gene TRBJ2-5; TRBD1 agrees at 9 bases. Trimming at V came to 3 bases and at J to 4 bases, leaving 3 bases not matched to a gene. The CDR3 runs to 14 residues. The germline V gene encodes CDR1 SEHNR and CDR2 FQNEAQ (reference sequence). This chain's CDR3 is CASSFPDRGETQYF. In DNA, the CDR3 is TGTGCCAGCAGCTTTCCGGACAGGGGAGAGACCCAGTACTTC.